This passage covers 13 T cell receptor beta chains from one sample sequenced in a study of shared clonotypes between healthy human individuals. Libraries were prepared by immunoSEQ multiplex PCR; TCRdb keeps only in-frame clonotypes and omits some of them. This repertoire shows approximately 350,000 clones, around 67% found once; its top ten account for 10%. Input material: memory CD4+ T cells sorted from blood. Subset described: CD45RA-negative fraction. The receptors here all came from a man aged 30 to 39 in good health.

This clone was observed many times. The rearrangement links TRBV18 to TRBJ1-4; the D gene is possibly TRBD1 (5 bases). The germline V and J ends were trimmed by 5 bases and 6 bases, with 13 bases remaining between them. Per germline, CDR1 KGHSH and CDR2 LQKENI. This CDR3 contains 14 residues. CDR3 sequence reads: CASSSVDTYEKLFF. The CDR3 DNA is TGTGCCAGCTCATCCGTGGACACATATGAAAAACTGTTTTTT.

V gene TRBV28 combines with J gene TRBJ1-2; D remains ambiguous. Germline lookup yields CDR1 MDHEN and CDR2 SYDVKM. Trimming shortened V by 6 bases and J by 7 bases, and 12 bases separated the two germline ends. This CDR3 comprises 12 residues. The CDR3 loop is CASSEGPGGYTF. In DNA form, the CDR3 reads TGTGCCAGCAGCGAGGGCCCCGGTGGCTACACCTTC.

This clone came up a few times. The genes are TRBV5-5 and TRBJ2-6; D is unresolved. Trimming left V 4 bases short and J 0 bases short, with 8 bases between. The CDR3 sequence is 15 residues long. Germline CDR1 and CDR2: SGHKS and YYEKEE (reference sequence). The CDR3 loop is CASSQRDSGANVLTF. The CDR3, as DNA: TGTGCCAGCAGCCAAAGGGACTCTGGGGCCAACGTCCTGACTTTC.

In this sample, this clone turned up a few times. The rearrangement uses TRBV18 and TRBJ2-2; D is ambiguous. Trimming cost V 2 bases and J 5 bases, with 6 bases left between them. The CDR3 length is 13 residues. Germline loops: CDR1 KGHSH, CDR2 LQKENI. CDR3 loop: CASSPSSTGELFF. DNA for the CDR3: TGTGCCAGCTCACCATCTTCAACCGGGGAGCTGTTTTTT.

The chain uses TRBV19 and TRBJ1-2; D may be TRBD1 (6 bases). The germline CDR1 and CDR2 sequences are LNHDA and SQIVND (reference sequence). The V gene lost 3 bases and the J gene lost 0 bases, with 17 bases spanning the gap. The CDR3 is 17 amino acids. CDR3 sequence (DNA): TGTGCCAGTAGTATCCTTGTCCCGGGACACACTAACTATGGCTACACCTTC. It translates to CASSILVPGHTNYGYTF.

This chain's CDR3 is CASSPLRGSSYNEQFF. The DNA of the CDR3 is TGTGCCAGCAGTCCGTTGCGGGGATCATCCTACAATGAGCAGTTCTTC. V usage is TRBV27 and J usage is TRBJ2-1; D is possibly TRBD2 (6 bases). Trimming shortened V by 5 bases and J by 1 base, and 15 bases separated the two germline ends. The CDR3 loop spans 16 amino acids. The germline V gene encodes CDR1 MNHEY and CDR2 SMNVEV (reference sequence).

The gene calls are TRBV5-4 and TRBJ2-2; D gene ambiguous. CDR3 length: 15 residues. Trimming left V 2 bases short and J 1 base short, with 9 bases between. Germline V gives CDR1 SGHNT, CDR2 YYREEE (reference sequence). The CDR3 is CASSFRTENTGELFF. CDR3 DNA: TGTGCCAGCAGCTTTCGGACGGAGAACACCGGGGAGCTGTTTTTT.

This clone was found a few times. CDR3 amino acids: CASSGNNEQFF. CDR3 DNA: TGCGCCAGCAGTGGGAACAATGAGCAGTTCTTC. The V and J genes are TRBV10-1 and TRBJ2-1, with unresolved D. Germline CDR1 reads WNHNN; CDR2 reads SYGVQD (reference sequence). V lost 4 bases and J 5 bases, leaving 3 bases between the germline ends. CDR3 length equals 11 residues.

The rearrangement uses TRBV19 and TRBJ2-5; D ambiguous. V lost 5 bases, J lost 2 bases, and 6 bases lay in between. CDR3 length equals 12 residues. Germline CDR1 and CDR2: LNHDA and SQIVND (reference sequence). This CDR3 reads CASSPIQETQYF. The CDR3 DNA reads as TGTGCCAGTAGTCCTATACAAGAGACCCAGTACTTC.

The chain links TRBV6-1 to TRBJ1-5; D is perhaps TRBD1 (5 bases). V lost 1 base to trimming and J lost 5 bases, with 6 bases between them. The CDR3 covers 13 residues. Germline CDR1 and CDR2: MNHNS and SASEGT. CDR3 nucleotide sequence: TGTGCCAGCAGTGAAGGGGGGGATCAGCCCCAGCATTTT. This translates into CASSEGGDQPQHF.

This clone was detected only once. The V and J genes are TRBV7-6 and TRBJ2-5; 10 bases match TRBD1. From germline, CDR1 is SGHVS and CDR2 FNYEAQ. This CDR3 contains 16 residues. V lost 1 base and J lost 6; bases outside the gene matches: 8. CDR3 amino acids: CASSLGHGQGVKTQYF. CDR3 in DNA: TGTGCCAGCAGCTTAGGACACGGACAGGGGGTAAAGACCCAGTACTTC.

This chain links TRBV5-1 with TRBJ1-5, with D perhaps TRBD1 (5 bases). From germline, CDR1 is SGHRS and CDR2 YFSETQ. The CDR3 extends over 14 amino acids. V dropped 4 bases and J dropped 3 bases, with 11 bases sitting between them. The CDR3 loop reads CASSLDIPNQPQHF. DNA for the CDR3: TGCGCCAGCAGCCTGGACATTCCCAATCAGCCCCAGCATTTT.

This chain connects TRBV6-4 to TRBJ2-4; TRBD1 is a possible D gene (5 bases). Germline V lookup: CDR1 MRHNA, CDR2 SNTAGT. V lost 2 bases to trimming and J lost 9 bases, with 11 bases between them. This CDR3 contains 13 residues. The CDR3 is CASSDGQGTIQYF. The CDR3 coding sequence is TGTGCCAGCAGTGACGGGCAGGGTACCATTCAGTACTTC.